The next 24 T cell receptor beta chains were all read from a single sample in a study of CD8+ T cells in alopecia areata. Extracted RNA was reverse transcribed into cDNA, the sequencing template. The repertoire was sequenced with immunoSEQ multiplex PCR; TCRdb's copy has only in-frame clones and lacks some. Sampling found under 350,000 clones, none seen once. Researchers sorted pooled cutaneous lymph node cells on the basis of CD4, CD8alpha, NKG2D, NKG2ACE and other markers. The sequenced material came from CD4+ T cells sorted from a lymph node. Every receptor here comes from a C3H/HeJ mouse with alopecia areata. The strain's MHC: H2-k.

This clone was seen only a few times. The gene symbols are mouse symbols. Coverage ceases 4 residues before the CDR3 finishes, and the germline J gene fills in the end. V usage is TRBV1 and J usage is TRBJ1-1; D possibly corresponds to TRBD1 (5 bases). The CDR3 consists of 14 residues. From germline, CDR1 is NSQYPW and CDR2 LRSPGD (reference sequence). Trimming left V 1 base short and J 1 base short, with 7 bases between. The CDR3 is CTCSAAQENTEVFF. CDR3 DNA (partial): TGCACCTGCAGTGCAGCACAGGAAAACACA.

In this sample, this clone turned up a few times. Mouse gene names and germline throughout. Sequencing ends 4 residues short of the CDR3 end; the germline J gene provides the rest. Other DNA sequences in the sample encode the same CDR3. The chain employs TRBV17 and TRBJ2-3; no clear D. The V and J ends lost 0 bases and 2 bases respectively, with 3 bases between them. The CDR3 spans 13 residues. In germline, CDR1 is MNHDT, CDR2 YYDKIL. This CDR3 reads CASSRDNAETLYF. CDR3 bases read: TGTGCTAGCAGTAGAGACAATGCAGAA.

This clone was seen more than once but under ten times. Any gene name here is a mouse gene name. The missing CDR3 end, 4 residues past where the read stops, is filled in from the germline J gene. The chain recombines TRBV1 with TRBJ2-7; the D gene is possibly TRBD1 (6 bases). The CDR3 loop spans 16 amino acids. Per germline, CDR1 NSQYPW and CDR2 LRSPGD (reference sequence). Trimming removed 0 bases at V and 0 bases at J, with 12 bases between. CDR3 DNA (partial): TGCACCTGCAGTGCAGATATGGGACAAAGCTCCTAT. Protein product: CTCSADMGQSSY. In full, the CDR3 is CTCSADMGQSSYEQYF.

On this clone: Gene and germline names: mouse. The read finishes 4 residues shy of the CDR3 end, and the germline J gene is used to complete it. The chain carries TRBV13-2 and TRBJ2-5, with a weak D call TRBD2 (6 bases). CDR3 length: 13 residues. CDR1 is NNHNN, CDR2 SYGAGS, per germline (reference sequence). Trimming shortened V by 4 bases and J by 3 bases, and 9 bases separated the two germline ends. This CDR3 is CASGSGAQDTQYF. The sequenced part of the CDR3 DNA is TGTGCCAGCGGTTCTGGGGCTCAAGAC.

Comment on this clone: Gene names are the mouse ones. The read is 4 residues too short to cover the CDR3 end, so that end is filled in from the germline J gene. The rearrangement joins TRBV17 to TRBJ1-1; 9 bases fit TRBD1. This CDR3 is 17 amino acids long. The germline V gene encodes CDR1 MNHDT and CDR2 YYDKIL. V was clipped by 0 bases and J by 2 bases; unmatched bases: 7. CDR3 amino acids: CASSRERGQGINTEVFF. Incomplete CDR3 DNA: TGTGCTAGCAGTAGAGAACGCGGACAGGGGATCAACACA.

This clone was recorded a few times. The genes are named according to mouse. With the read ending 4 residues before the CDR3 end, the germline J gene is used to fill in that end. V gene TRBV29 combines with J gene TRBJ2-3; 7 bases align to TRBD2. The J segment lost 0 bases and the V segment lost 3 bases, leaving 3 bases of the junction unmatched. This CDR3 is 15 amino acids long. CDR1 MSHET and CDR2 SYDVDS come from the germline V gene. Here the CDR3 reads CASSFGGTSAETLYF. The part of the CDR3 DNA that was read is TGTGCTAGCAGTTTTGGGGGGACTAGTGCAGAA.

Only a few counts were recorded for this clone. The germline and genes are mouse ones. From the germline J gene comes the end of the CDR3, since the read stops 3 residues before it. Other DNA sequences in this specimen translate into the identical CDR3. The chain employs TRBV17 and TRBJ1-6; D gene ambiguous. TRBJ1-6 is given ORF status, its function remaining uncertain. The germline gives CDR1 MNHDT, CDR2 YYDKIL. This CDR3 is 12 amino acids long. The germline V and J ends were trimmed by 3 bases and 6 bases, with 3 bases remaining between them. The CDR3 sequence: CASSSSNSPLYF. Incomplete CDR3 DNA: TGTGCTAGCAGTAGTAGTAATTCGCCC.

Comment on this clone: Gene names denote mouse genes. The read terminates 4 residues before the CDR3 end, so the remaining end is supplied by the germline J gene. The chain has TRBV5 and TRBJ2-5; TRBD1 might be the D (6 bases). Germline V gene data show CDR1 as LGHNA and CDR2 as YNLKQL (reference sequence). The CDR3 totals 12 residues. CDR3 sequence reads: CASSHRGDTQYF. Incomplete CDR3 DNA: TGTGCCAGCAGCCATAGGGGGGAC.

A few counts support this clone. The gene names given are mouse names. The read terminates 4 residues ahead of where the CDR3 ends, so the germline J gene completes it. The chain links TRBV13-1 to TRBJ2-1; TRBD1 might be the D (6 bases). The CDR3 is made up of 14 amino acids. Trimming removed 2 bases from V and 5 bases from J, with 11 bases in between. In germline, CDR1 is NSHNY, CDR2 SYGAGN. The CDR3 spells CASSDQGQNAEQFF. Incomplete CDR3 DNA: TGTGCCAGCAGTGACCAGGGGCAGAATGCT.

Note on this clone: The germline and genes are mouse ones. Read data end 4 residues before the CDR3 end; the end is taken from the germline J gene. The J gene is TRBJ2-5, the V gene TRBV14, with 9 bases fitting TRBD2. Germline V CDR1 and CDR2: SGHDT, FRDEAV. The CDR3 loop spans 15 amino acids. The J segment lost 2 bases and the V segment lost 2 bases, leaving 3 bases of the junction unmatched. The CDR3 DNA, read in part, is TGTGCCAGCAGTTTAACTGGGGGGCTCCAAGAC. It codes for CASSLTGGLQD. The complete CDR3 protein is CASSLTGGLQDTQYF.

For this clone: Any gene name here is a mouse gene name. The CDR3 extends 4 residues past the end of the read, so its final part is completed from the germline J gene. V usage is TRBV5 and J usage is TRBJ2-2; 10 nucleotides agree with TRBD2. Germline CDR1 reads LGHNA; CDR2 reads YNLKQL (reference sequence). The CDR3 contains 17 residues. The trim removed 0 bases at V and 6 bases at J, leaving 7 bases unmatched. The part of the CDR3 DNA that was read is TGTGCCAGCAGCCAAGAAGTACGGACTGGGGGTCCCGGG. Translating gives CASSQEVRTGGPG. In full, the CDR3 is CASSQEVRTGGPGQLYF.

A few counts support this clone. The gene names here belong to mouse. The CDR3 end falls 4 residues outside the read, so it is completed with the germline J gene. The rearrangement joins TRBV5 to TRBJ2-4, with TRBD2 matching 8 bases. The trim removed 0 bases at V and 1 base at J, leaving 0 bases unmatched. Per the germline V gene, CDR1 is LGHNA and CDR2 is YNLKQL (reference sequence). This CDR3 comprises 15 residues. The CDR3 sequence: CASSQELGGQNTLYF. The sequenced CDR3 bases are TGTGCCAGCAGCCAAGAACTGGGGGGTCAAAAC.

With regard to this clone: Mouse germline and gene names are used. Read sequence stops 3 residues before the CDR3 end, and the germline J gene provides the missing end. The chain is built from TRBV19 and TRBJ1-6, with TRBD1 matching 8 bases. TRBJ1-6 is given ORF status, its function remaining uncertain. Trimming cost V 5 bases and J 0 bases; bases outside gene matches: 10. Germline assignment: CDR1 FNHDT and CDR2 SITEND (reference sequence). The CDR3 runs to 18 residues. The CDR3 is CASSPDRGRNSYNSPLYF. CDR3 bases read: TGTGCCAGCAGCCCTGACAGGGGACGGAATTCCTATAATTCGCCC.

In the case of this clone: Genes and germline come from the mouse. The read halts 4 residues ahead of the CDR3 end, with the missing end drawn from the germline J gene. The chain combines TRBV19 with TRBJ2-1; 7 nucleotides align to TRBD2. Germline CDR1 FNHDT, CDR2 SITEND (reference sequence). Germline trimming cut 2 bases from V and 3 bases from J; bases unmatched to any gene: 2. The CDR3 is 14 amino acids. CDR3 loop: CASSIMGGYAEQFF. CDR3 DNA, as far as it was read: TGTGCCAGCAGTATCATGGGGGGCTATGCT.

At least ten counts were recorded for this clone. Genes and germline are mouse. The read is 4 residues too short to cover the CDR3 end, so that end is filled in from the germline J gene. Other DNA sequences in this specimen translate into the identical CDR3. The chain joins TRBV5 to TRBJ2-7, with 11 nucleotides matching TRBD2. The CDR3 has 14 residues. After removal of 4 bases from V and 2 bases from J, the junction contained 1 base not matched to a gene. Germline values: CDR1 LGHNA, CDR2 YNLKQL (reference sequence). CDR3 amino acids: CASSPGLGAYEQYF. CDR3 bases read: TGTGCCAGCAGCCCGGGACTGGGGGCCTAT.

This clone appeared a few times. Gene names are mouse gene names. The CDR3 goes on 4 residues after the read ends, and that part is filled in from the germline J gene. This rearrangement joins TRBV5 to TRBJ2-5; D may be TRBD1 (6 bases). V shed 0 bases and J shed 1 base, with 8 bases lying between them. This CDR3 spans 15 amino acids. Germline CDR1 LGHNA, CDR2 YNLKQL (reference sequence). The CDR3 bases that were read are TGTGCCAGCAGCCAAGATAGGGGGTACCAAGAC. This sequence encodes CASSQDRGYQD. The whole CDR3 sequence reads CASSQDRGYQDTQYF.

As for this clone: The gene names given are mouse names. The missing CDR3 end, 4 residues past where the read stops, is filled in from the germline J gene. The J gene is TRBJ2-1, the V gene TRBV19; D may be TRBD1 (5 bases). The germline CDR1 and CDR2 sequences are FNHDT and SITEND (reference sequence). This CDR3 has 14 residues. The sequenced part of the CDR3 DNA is TGTGCCAGCAGTATAGCCCTGACAGCCACT. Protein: CASSIALTAT. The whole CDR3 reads CASSIALTATEQFF. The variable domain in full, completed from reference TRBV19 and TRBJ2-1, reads GGIITQTPKFLIGQEGQKLTLKCQQNFNHDTMYWYRQDSGKGLRLIYYSITENDLQKGDLSEGYDASREKKSSFSLTVTSAQKNEMAVFLCASSIALTATEQFFGPGTRLTVL.

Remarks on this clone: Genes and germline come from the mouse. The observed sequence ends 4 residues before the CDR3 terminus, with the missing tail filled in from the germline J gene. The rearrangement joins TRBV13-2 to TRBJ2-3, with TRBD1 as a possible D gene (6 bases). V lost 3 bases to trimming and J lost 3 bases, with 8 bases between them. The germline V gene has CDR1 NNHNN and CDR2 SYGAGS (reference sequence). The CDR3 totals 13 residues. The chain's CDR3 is CASGGDRAETLYF. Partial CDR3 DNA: TGTGCCAGCGGTGGAGACAGGGCAGAA.

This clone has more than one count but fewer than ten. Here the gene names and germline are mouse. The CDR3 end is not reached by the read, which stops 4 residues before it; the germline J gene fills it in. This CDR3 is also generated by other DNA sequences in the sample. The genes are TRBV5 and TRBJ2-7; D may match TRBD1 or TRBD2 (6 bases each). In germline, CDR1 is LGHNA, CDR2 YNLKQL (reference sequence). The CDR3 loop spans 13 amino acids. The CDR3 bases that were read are TGTGCCAGCAGCCAAGAGGGGGCATAT. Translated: CASSQEGAY. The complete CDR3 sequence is CASSQEGAYEQYF.

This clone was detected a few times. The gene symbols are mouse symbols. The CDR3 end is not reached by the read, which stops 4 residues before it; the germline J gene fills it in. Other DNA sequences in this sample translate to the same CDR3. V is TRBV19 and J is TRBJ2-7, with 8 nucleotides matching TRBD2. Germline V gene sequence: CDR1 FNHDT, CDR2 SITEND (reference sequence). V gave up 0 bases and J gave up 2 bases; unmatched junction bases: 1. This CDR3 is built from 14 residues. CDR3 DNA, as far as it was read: TGTGCCAGCAGTATAGCTGGGGGGCCCTAT. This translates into CASSIAGGPY. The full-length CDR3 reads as CASSIAGGPYEQYF. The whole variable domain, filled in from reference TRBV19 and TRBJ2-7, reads GGIITQTPKFLIGQEGQKLTLKCQQNFNHDTMYWYRQDSGKGLRLIYYSITENDLQKGDLSEGYDASREKKSSFSLTVTSAQKNEMAVFLCASSIAGGPYEQYFGPGTRLTVL.

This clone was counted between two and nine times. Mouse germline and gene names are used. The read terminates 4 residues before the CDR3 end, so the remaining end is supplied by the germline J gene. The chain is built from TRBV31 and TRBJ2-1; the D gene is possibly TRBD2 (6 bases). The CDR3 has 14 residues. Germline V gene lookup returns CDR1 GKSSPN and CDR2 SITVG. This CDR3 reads CAWSLSPGVAEQFF. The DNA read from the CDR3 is TGTGCCTGGAGTCTATCGCCTGGGGTGGCT.

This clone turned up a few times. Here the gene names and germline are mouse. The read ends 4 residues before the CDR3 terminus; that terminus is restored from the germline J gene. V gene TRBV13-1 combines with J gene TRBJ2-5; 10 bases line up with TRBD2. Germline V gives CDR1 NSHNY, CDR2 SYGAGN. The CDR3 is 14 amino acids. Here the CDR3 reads CASSLGTGEDTQYF. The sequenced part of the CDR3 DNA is TGTGCCAGCAGTCTCGGGACTGGGGAAGAC.

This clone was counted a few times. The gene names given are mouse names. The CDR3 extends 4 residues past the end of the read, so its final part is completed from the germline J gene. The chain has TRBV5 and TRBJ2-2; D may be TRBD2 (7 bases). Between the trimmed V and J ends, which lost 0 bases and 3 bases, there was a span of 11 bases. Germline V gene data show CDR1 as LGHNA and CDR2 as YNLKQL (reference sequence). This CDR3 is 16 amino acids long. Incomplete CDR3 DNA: TGTGCCAGCAGCCAAGATCGGGGGGCGGACACCGGG. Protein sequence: CASSQDRGADTG. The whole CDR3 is CASSQDRGADTGQLYF.

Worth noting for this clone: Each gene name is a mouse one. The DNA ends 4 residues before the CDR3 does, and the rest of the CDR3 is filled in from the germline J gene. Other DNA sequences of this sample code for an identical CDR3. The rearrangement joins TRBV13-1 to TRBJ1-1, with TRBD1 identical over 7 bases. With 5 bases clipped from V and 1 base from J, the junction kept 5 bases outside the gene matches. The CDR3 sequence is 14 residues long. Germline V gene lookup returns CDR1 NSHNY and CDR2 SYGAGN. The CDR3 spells CASSPRQGNTEVFF. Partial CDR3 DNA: TGTGCCAGCAGCCCCCGACAGGGGAACACA.